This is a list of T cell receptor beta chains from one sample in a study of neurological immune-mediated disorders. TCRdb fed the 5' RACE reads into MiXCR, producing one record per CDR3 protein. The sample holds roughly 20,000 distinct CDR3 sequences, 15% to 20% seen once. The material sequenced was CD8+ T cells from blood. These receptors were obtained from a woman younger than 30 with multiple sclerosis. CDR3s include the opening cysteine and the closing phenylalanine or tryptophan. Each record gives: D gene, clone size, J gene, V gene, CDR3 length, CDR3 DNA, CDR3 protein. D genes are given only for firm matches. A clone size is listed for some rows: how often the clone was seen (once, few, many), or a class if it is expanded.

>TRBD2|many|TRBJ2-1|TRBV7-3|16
TGTGCCAGCAGCACTACTAGCGGGGGGGCCTACAATGAGCAGTTCTTC
CASSTTSGGAYNEQFF
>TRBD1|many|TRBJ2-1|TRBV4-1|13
TGCGCCAGCAGCGCCGGACAGGGTTCGGTGCAGTTCTTC
CASSAGQGSVQFF
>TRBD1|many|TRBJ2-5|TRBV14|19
TGTGCCAGCAGCCAAGGAAGCTGGTACGGGACAGGGAAAGGAGAGACCCAGTACTTC
CASSQGSWYGTGKGETQYF
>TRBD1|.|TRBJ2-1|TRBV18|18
TGTGCCAGCTCCCCAAGGCCGACAGGGAGTGGGGCCTACAATGAGCAGTTCTTC
CASSPRPTGSGAYNEQFF
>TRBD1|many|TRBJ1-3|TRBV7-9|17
TGTGCCAGCAGCCCGAGAACCGGGACAGGGGTTGGAAACACCATATATTTT
CASSPRTGTGVGNTIYF
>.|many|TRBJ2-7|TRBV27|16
TGTGCCAGCAGTTTATCGGAAGGGACAAATCTTTACGAGCAGTACTTC
CASSLSEGTNLYEQYF
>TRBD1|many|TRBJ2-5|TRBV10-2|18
TGCGCCAGCAGTGAGTCGCCGGGACAGGCGTCGAACCAAGAGACCCAGTACTTC
CASSESPGQASNQETQYF
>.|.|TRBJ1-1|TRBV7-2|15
TGTGCCAGCAGCTTAGATCCAGGGCTGAACACTGAAGCTTTCTTT
CASSLDPGLNTEAFF
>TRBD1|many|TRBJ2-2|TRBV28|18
TGTGCCAGCATCTCCCGGGACAGGGGTAGCTCGCGTACCGGGGAGCTGTTTTTT
CASISRDRGSSRTGELFF
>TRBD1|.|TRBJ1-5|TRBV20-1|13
TGCAGTGCCGGGACAGGGGTCAATCAGCCCCAGCATTTT
CSAGTGVNQPQHF
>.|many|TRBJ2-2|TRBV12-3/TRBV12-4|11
TGTGCCAGCAGTTTGCTCGGGGAGCTGTTTTTT
CASSLLGELFF
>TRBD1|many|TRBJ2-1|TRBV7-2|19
TGTGCCAGCAGCTTAGTCGCGATTTGGTCACAGGGGGCCCACAATGAGCAGTTCTTC
CASSLVAIWSQGAHNEQFF
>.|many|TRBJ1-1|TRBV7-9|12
TGTGCCAGCAGTCAAGGGGGGGCTGAAGCTTTCTTT
CASSQGGAEAFF
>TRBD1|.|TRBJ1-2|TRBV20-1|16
TGCAGTGCCCAGCACAGGGGTTGGGGTTCTAACTATGGCTACACCTTC
CSAQHRGWGSNYGYTF
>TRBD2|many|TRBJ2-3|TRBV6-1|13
TGTGCCAGCAGCCTAGCGGAGACAGATACGCAGTATTTT
CASSLAETDTQYF
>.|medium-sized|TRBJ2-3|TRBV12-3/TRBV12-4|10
TGTGCCAGCAGTTTGGATACGCAGTATTTT
CASSLDTQYF
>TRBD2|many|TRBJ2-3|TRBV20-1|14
TGCAGTGCCAGACTAGCGGGAGTATCCGATACGCAGTATTTT
CSARLAGVSDTQYF
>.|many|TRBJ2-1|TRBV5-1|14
TGCGCCAGCAGCTCATCTGACAGCTACAATGAGCAGTTCTTC
CASSSSDSYNEQFF
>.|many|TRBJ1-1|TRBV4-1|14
TGCGCCAGCAGCCCAGCGCCCATGAACACTGAAGCTTTCTTT
CASSPAPMNTEAFF
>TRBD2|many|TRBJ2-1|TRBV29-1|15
TGCAGCGTTGACGGACTAGCGCTTTCCTACAATGAGCAGTTCTTC
CSVDGLALSYNEQFF
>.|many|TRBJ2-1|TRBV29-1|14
TGCAGCGAGGGACGATTGGGGGGCGTGGGGGAGCAGTTCTTC
CSEGRLGGVGEQFF
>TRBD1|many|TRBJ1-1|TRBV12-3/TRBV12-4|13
TGTGCCAGTAGAGGGACAGCGAACACTGAAGCTTTCTTT
CASRGTANTEAFF
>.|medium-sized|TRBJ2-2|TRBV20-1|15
TGCAGTGCTAGGTCTCTAGGGGAGAACACCGGGGAGCTGTTTTTT
CSARSLGENTGELFF
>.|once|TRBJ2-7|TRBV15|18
TGTGCCACCAGCAGCCCATCCGGGACACTCAAGGGCTCCTACGAGCAGTACTTC
CATSSPSGTLKGSYEQYF
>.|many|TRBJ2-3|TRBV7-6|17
TGTGCCAGCAGCTCCTGGGATGTCGGAGAGAGCACAGATACGCAGTATTTT
CASSSWDVGESTDTQYF
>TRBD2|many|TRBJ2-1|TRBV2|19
TGTGCCAGCAGTGGAAGGACTAGCGGCACTATAGGGGCATACAATGAGCAGTTCTTC
CASSGRTSGTIGAYNEQFF
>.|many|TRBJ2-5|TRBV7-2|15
TGTGCCAGCAGCCCCCGAAGACAGAACCAAGAGACCCAGTACTTC
CASSPRRQNQETQYF
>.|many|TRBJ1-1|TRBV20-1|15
TGCAGTGCTAGAGATGGTACGGGGGAATCCACTGAAGCTTTCTTT
CSARDGTGESTEAFF
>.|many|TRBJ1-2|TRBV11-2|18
TGTGCCAGCAGCTTAGATCTTGTAGCAACTAGATCTAACTATGGCTACACCTTC
CASSLDLVATRSNYGYTF
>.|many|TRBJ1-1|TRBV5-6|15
TGTGCCAGCAGCACCGCGTGGGGGAGAGACACTGAAGCTTTCTTT
CASSTAWGRDTEAFF
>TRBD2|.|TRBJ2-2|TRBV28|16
TGTGCCAGCAGGGCCGGTTTCGTGCGGGAGGCCGGGGAGCTGTTTTTT
CASRAGFVREAGELFF
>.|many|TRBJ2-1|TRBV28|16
TGTGCCAGCAGTCCTCCAGGGGAAGCCCAAATTAATGAGCAGTTCTTC
CASSPPGEAQINEQFF
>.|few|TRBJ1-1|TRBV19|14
TGTGCCAGTGGTCTGGGCAGGGTGGGCACTGAAGCTTTCTTT
CASGLGRVGTEAFF
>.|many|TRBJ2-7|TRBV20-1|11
TGCAGTGCCATCGACGGCTACGAGCAGTACTTC
CSAIDGYEQYF
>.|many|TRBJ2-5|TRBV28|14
TGTGCCAGCAGTCTCCGCGGTTCGGGGGAGACCCAGTACTTC
CASSLRGSGETQYF
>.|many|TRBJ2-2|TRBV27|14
TGTGCCAGCAGTTCCTCAGGGGAAATCGGGGAGCTGTTTTTT
CASSSSGEIGELFF
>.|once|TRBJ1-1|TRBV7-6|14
TGTGCCAGCAGCTTATACGGAGTGGGCACTGAAGCTTTCTTT
CASSLYGVGTEAFF
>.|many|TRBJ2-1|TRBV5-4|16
TGTGCCAGCAGCTTGAAAAGGGAGATCTCCTACAATGAGCAGTTCTTC
CASSLKREISYNEQFF
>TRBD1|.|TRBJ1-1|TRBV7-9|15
TGTGCCAGCAGCTCAAAGATGACAGGGAGCACTGAAGCTTTCTTT
CASSSKMTGSTEAFF